The 25 T cell receptor beta chains in this list originate from one sample, sequenced in a study of blood T cell repertoires in COVID-19. Produced via immunoSEQ multiplex PCR; TCRdb's table is partial and in-frame only. The sample shows around 130,000 clones, roughly 89% of them seen only once. The sample consisted of peripheral blood. These receptors all stem from a man over 45 with active or convalescent COVID-19.

This chain connects TRBV19 to TRBJ1-2; no clear D gene. Deletions cut 3 bases from V and 2 bases from J, with 10 bases between. The CDR3 contains 14 residues. CDR1 and CDR2 from the germline V gene are LNHDA and SQIVND (reference sequence). CDR3 nucleotides: TGTGCCAGTAGTATGGTAGAGAAGAACTATGGCTACACCTTC. Its protein is CASSMVEKNYGYTF.

The rearrangement uses TRBV30 and TRBJ2-3, with D tentatively TRBD1 (5 bases). Trimming stripped 7 bases from V and 4 bases from J, with 15 bases between. The CDR3 has 13 residues. Looked up from germline, CDR1 is GTSNPN and CDR2 is SVGIG (reference sequence). The CDR3 bases are TGTGCCTCGGGTCAGGGTAGGTCAGATACGCAGTATTTT. It encodes CASGQGRSDTQYF.

The V gene is TRBV27, the J gene TRBJ1-5, with 9 bases that match TRBD1. The CDR3 runs to 15 residues. The V gene's germline CDR1 is MNHEY and CDR2 SMNVEV (reference sequence). The V and J ends lost 4 bases and 7 bases, in that order; junction bases with no gene match: 8. In nucleotides, the CDR3 is TGTGCCAGCAGTTCAAACAGGGGGCCGGGGCAGCCCCAGCATTTT. Protein product: CASSSNRGPGQPQHF.

This chain uses TRBV24-1 with TRBJ2-4; D call uncertain. Germline loops: CDR1 KGHDR, CDR2 SFDVKD. The CDR3 loop spans 13 amino acids. The germline V and J ends were trimmed by 3 bases and 0 bases, with 2 bases remaining between them. CDR3 protein: CATSDLAKNIQYF. CDR3 nucleotide sequence: TGTGCCACCAGTGATCTAGCCAAAAACATTCAGTACTTC.

CDR3 in DNA: TGTGCCGCAAGGCGGATCTCTGGAAACACCATATATTTT. Amino acids: CAARRISGNTIYF. This chain joins TRBV19 and TRBJ1-3, with D hard to call. The V and J ends lost 11 bases and 0 bases respectively, with 11 bases between them. Germline CDR1 is LNHDA and CDR2 is SQIVND (reference sequence). CDR3 length: 13 amino acids.

In its sample, this clone was seen once. DNA of the CDR3: TGCGCCAGCAGCCACCCCGACGGCGGGATCAGAGCCAAAAACATTCAGTACTTC. This codes for CASSHPDGGIRAKNIQYF. The chain links TRBV4-1 to TRBJ2-4, with D possibly being TRBD2 (6 bases). Germline V lookup: CDR1 MGHRA, CDR2 YSYEKL. Trimming took off 3 bases at V and 0 bases at J, with 18 bases between the two ends. CDR3 size: 18 residues.

This clone was seen only a few times. The chain links TRBV27 to TRBJ1-5, with 7 bases identical to TRBD1. The CDR3 is 14 amino acids. V was pared by 9 bases and J by 2 bases, with 7 bases of the junction left unmatched. From germline, CDR1 is MNHEY and CDR2 SMNVEV (reference sequence). CDR3 coding DNA: TGTGCCAGGGGGCGACAGGGAGGCAATCAGCCCCAGCATTTT. The encoded protein is CARGRQGGNQPQHF.

V is TRBV27 and J is TRBJ2-1, with TRBD1 matching 9 bases. CDR3 length: 18 amino acids. J gave up 7 bases and V 8 bases, and 21 bases lay outside the gene matches. Germline lookup yields CDR1 MNHEY and CDR2 SMNVEV (reference sequence). This CDR3 reads CASANHNDGTGLRNEQFF. CDR3 nucleotide sequence: TGTGCCAGCGCGAACCATAACGACGGGACAGGGCTGAGGAATGAGCAGTTCTTC.

The chain has TRBV4-1 and TRBJ2-5, with no clear D. CDR3 length: 13 amino acids. V was pared by 1 base and J by 4 bases, with 7 bases between. Germline lookup yields CDR1 MGHRA and CDR2 YSYEKL. DNA for the CDR3: TGCGCCAGCAGCCAAGTTCTAGGAGAGACCCAGTACTTC. Protein sequence: CASSQVLGETQYF.

This clone has just one count. The genes are TRBV10-2 and TRBJ2-2; a possible D gene is TRBD1 (6 bases). The CDR3 has 15 amino acids. Looked up from germline, CDR1 is WSHSY and CDR2 is SAAADI. The V and J ends lost 4 bases and 5 bases respectively, with 14 bases between them. CDR3 nucleotide sequence: TGCGCCAGCAGTGGAAGCAAACAGGGTACCGGGGAGCTGTTTTTT. Translating gives CASSGSKQGTGELFF.

The rearrangement uses TRBV11-2 and TRBJ1-5; D perhaps matches TRBD1 (6 bases). V lost 1 base, J lost 7 bases, and 8 bases lay in between. The CDR3 length is 13 residues. The V gene's germline CDR1 is SGHAT and CDR2 FQNNGV. The CDR3 sequence: CASSLGRGQPQHF. The CDR3 nucleotides are TGTGCCAGCAGCTTAGGCAGGGGACAGCCCCAGCATTTT.

The genes are TRBV5-4 and TRBJ1-6; 7 bases line up with TRBD1. V dropped 0 bases and J dropped 6; count of bases not matched to a gene: 3. The length of the CDR3 is 15 residues. Germline CDR1 reads SGHNT; CDR2 reads YYREEE (reference sequence). The CDR3 is CASSLEGASNSPLHF. The CDR3 bases are TGTGCCAGCAGCTTGGAGGGGGCCTCTAATTCACCCCTCCACTTT.

J is TRBJ2-7 and V is TRBV3-1 (or the pseudogene TRBV3-2); 8 positions agree with TRBD1. V lost 0 bases to trimming and J lost 3 bases; unmatched junction nucleotides: 4. This CDR3 region has 15 residues. Germline V gene data show CDR1 as LGHDT and CDR2 as YNNKEL (reference sequence). The CDR3 sequence: CASSQETGAFYEQYF. The CDR3 bases are TGTGCCAGCAGCCAAGAGACAGGGGCCTTCTACGAGCAGTACTTC.

The rearrangement joins TRBV19 to TRBJ2-7; TRBD1 matches at 10 bases. Per the germline V gene, CDR1 is LNHDA and CDR2 is SQIVND (reference sequence). After removal of 5 bases from V and 2 bases from J, the junction contained 6 bases not matched to a gene. The CDR3 loop spans 15 amino acids. The CDR3 sequence: CASSLAGQGPYEQYF. Written as DNA, the CDR3 is TGTGCCAGTAGTCTGGCGGGACAGGGGCCCTACGAGCAGTACTTC.

The chain has TRBV3-1 (or the pseudogene TRBV3-2) and TRBJ1-5; D is perhaps TRBD1 (6 bases). Trimming stripped 4 bases from V and 0 bases from J, with 16 bases between. CDR1 LGHDT and CDR2 YNNKEL come from the germline V gene (reference sequence). This CDR3 spans 17 amino acids. CDR3 amino acids: CASSPYRTAYSNQPQHF. In nucleotides, the CDR3 is TGTGCCAGCAGCCCCTATCGGACAGCATATAGCAATCAGCCCCAGCATTTT.

The chain links TRBV6-1 to TRBJ2-7, with a weak D call TRBD1 (6 bases). The V and J ends lost 2 bases and 2 bases respectively, with 10 bases between them. CDR1 is MNHNS and CDR2 is SASEGT in the germline V gene. The length of the CDR3 is 14 residues. The CDR3 loop is CASSEIGGTYEQYF. The CDR3 DNA follows: TGTGCCAGCAGTGAAATAGGGGGTACCTACGAGCAGTACTTC.

The CDR3, as DNA: TGTGCCAGCAGCCCGAGGGGGAATAATGAAAAACTGTTTTTT. Its protein is CASSPRGNNEKLFF. V and J are TRBV3-1 (or the pseudogene TRBV3-2) and TRBJ1-4; tentative D call: TRBD1 (6 bases). CDR1 LGHDT and CDR2 YNNKEL come from the germline V gene (reference sequence). The V gene lost 4 bases and the J gene lost 4 bases, with 10 bases spanning the gap. This CDR3 is 14 amino acids long.

This clone came up once. This chain connects TRBV5-1 to TRBJ2-2, with 14 bases identical to TRBD2. The CDR3 extends over 18 amino acids. From germline, CDR1 is SGHRS and CDR2 YFSETQ. With 4 bases clipped from V and 2 bases from J, the junction kept 7 bases outside the gene matches. The CDR3 DNA sequence: TGCGCCAGCAGCACCGGACTAGCGGGGGGCTTAAACACCGGGGAGCTGTTTTTT. Protein product: CASSTGLAGGLNTGELFF.

This chain joins TRBV5-1 and TRBJ2-5; 8 nucleotides line up with TRBD2. The trim removed 4 bases at V and 5 bases at J, leaving 13 bases unmatched. This CDR3 is 16 amino acids long. Germline CDR1 SGHRS, CDR2 YFSETQ. The CDR3 region has the DNA TGCGCCAGCAGCGCAACCTCCGGGGGGGCCATTGAGACCCAGTACTTC. Amino acid sequence: CASSATSGGAIETQYF.

The chain recombines TRBV18 with TRBJ2-3, with 8 bases identical to TRBD1. Germline values: CDR1 KGHSH, CDR2 LQKENI. The CDR3 consists of 15 residues. Unmatched junction bases numbered 5, after V lost 3 bases and J lost 3 bases. The CDR3 region has the DNA TGTGCCAGCTCACCGGACAGGGCCCAAACAGATACGCAGTATTTT. Translation: CASSPDRAQTDTQYF.

CDR3 bases: TGCGCCAGCAGCTTGTCGGCAGGGGGCGACTATGGCTACACCTTC. This codes for CASSLSAGGDYGYTF. V gene TRBV5-1 combines with J gene TRBJ1-2; 8 bases are shared with TRBD1. Per germline, CDR1 SGHRS and CDR2 YFSETQ. V lost 1 base, J lost 3 bases, and 5 bases stayed unmatched. This CDR3 is built from 15 residues.

The chain combines TRBV6-4 with TRBJ1-5; possible D gene TRBD1, 6 bases. Trimming removed 5 bases from V and 6 bases from J, with 17 bases in between. CDR1 is MRHNA and CDR2 is SNTAGT in the germline V gene. The CDR3 covers 15 residues. CDR3: CASSPKGVGPQPQHF. Written as DNA, the CDR3 is TGTGCCAGCAGTCCGAAGGGGGTCGGGCCTCAGCCCCAGCATTTT.

The chain joins TRBV24-1 to TRBJ2-1, with 12 bases matching TRBD2. Germline V gives CDR1 KGHDR, CDR2 SFDVKD. Trimming removed 1 base from V and 6 bases from J; junction bases left unmatched: 9. This CDR3 has 18 residues. Written as DNA, the CDR3 is TGTGCCACCAGTGATTTCAAAAAGCCGGGACTAGCGGGCAATGAGCAGTTCTTC. Encoded protein: CATSDFKKPGLAGNEQFF.

This rearrangement joins TRBV14 to TRBJ2-1; 8 positions agree with TRBD2. The CDR3 length is 17 residues. Germline loops: CDR1 SGHDN, CDR2 FVKESK. Losses at the gene ends were 4 bases for V and 0 bases for J; bases not matched to a gene: 8. DNA of the CDR3: TGTGCCAGCAGCCCGTGGACTAGCACAAGCTCCTACAATGAGCAGTTCTTC. This translates into CASSPWTSTSSYNEQFF.

V is TRBV6-5 and J is TRBJ1-5, with 10 bases lining up with TRBD1. The germline gives CDR1 MNHEY, CDR2 SVGAGI. This CDR3 has 15 residues. The V gene end was trimmed by 6 bases and the J gene end by 6 bases; junction bases not matched to a gene: 8. The CDR3 bases are TGTGCCAGCAGGATGGGACAGGGGTTGGTTCAGCCCCAGCATTTT. Encoded protein: CASRMGQGLVQPQHF.